Given below is one T cell receptor (beta chain) in context. The sample comes from a study of blood T cell repertoires in COVID-19. At the level of the study: Both acute and convalescent COVID-19 samples were obtained from the United States, Italy and Spain. T cells, B-cell-depleted T cells, or PBMCs provided the cDNA or gDNA that served as material.

Germline CDR1 reads SGHTA; CDR2 reads FQGNSA. Trimming stripped 1 base from V and 7 bases from J, with 10 bases between. The CDR3 length is 13 residues. Per the original methods: Counts of nucleated cells, estimated from reference gene primer amplification, were obtained. Clones were sequenced by immunoSEQ multiplex PCR, and TCRdb holds only the in-frame ones, with some missing. V and J calls and clone size are copied from that table; D and trimming were computed from the DNA. Counted here are 140,000 or so clones, more than 75% occurring once; the ten biggest clones make up over 35%. The chain employs TRBV7-2 and TRBJ1-2; D is unclear. The source material was peripheral blood. The clonotype comes from a man aged 45-65 years who had recovered from COVID-19. CDR3: CASSLVAVGGYTF. In nucleotides, the CDR3 is TGTGCCAGCAGCTTAGTGGCGGTGGGTGGCTACACCTTC.